Reported below is one T cell receptor (beta chain). The data derive from a study of T cell responses to AZD1222 COVID-19 vaccine. V lost 2 bases to trimming and J lost 10 bases, with 16 bases between them. Per germline, CDR1 SGHNT and CDR2 YYREEE (reference sequence). This CDR3 is built from 14 residues. TCRdb keeps only in-frame clones here, not all; method: immunoSEQ multiplex PCR. The sample shows roughly 130,000 clones, about 91% of them seen only once. The chain combines TRBV5-4 with TRBJ2-1; unclear D gene. Sequences were derived from peripheral blood, sampled on day 0 of AZD1222 vaccination. This TCR came from an adult in good health. CDR3 protein: CASSFPTRFDEQFF. The DNA of the CDR3 is TGTGCCAGCAGCTTCCCGACACGGTTCGACGAGCAGTTCTTC.